The clone carrying this T cell receptor beta chain has a count of ten or more. TCR beta CDR3 region amplification was performed from RNA transcripts. TCR CDR3 regions were first amplified by RT-PCR with HTBI primers. MiXCR was run by TCRdb on the multiplex PCR reads, yielding one entry per CDR3 protein. This sample yields 400,000 to 600,000 distinct CDR3 sequences, of which less than 25% are seen a single time; 26% belongs to the top ten. The data are from a study of T cells in Graves' hyperthyroidism and ophthalmopathy. V was trimmed by 8 bases and J by 1 base, leaving 11 bases between them. Germline CDR1 and CDR2: KGHSH and LQKENI. The CDR3 spans 13 residues.

The chain is built from TRBV18 and TRBJ1-1; D remains unclear. The TCR originated in a man between 18 and 29 years old with Graves' hyperthyroidism. Sequenced material: blood. CDR3 DNA sequence: TGTGCCAGCAGCCCCAGACAGAACACTGAAGCTTTCTTT. As protein: CASSPRQNTEAFF.